Listed below are T cell receptor beta chains from one sample, sequenced in a study of OX40 agonist ivuxolimab in advanced cancers. Method: immunoSEQ multiplex PCR; TCRdb's copy keeps in-frame clones and lacks some. The sample carries 67,000 or so clones, roughly 90% recorded once. The source was CD4+ or CD8+ T cells sorted from blood, collected in a trial of the OX40 agonist ivuxolimab. The receptors stem from an adult with an advanced solid tumor such as melanoma, head and neck, liver or kidney cancer. Each CDR3 is given with its conserved first and last residue. D genes are given only for firm matches. Expanded clones get a size class; other rows say once, few or many, or leave the size out.

CDR3aa	CDR3nt	j_gene	d_gene	abundance	v_gene
CASGSGQPQHF	TGTGCTAGTGGTTCAGGGCAGCCCCAGCATTTT	TRBJ1-5	-	-	TRBV12-5
CASSVAPGDSPLHF	TGTGCCAGCAGCGTGGCCCCAGGGGATTCACCCCTCCACTTT	TRBJ1-6	-	-	TRBV9
CASSTGQGGGTEAFF	TGCGCCAGCAGCACAGGACAGGGTGGTGGCACTGAAGCTTTCTTT	TRBJ1-1	TRBD1	-	TRBV5-1
CASSYSRRVGTEAFF	TGTGCCAGCAGTTACTCGAGGCGTGTGGGCACTGAAGCTTTCTTT	TRBJ1-1	-	-	TRBV6-5
CASSLGGVGIQYF	TGTGCCAGCAGCTTAGGGGGGGTTGGCATTCAGTACTTC	TRBJ2-4	-	-	TRBV11-1
CASSLAGGGGDQPQHF	TGTGCCAGCAGCTTGGCCGGCGGGGGCGGGGATCAGCCCCAGCATTTT	TRBJ1-5	-	once	TRBV5-4
CASSQETTRSSYEQYF	TGCGCCAGCAGCCAGGAGACTACGAGGAGCTCCTACGAGCAGTACTTC	TRBJ2-7	-	few	TRBV4-1
CASSFERGGPKEQYF	TGTGCCAGCAGCTTTGAGCGGGGGGGGCCGAAAGAGCAGTACTTC	TRBJ2-7	TRBD2	-	TRBV11-1
CASSLEGYSYNEQFF	TGCGCCAGCAGCTTGGAGGGATATTCCTACAATGAGCAGTTCTTC	TRBJ2-1	-	-	TRBV5-1
CASSSLRTEPYSNQPQHF	TGTGCCAGCAGCTCACTTAGGACGGAACCTTATAGCAATCAGCCCCAGCATTTT	TRBJ1-5	-	-	TRBV7-9
CASSLALEGEQFF	TGTGCCAGCAGCTTAGCTTTGGAGGGCGAGCAGTTCTTC	TRBJ2-1	-	-	TRBV7-9
CASSEQAGRDNSPPHF	TGTGCCAGCAGTGAACAGGCAGGGAGAGATAATTCACCCCCCCACTTT	TRBJ1-6	-	-	TRBV2
CASSPGPPNRAFF	TGTGCCAGCTCACCGGGTCCACCGAACCGGGCTTTCTTT	TRBJ1-1	-	-	TRBV18
CASSGGQPNTGELFF	TGTGCCAGCAGCGGAGGCCAGCCGAACACCGGGGAGCTGTTTTTT	TRBJ2-2	-	-	TRBV9
CASSQTGPYGYTF	TGTGCCAGTAGTCAGACAGGGCCCTATGGCTACACCTTC	TRBJ1-2	TRBD1	-	TRBV19
CASSKALRTGILANTEAFF	TGTGCCAGCAGCAAAGCGCTAAGGACAGGGATCTTGGCGAACACTGAAGCTTTCTTT	TRBJ1-1	-	-	TRBV21-1
CASSRGNTEAFF	TGTGCCAGCAGTCGGGGGAACACTGAAGCTTTCTTT	TRBJ1-1	-	-	TRBV6-1
CASRHSSGITAKNIQYF	TGTGCCAGCAGACATTCCTCAGGGATTACAGCCAAAAACATTCAGTACTTC	TRBJ2-4	-	-	TRBV2
CASSPRGTDSNQPQHF	TGTGCCAGTAGCCCCCGGGGGACAGATAGCAATCAGCCCCAGCATTTT	TRBJ1-5	TRBD1	-	TRBV19
CASTLEGGRGYTF	TGTGCCAGCACTCTCGAGGGGGGGCGCGGCTACACCTTC	TRBJ1-2	-	-	TRBV5-4
CASSWAGRSNTEAFF	TGCGCCAGCAGCTGGGCGGGAAGGTCGAACACTGAAGCTTTCTTT	TRBJ1-1	-	-	TRBV5-1
CASSSTGTDTQYF	TGTGCCAGCAGCTCGACAGGGACAGATACGCAGTATTTT	TRBJ2-3	TRBD1	-	TRBV7-2
CASSKTGDEKLFF	TGTGCCAGCAGTAAGACAGGGGATGAAAAACTGTTTTTT	TRBJ1-4	TRBD1	-	TRBV6-5
CASSTESSGNTIYF	TGCGCCAGCAGCACAGAAAGCTCTGGAAACACCATATATTTT	TRBJ1-3	-	-	TRBV5-1
CASSLRGQGFIQYF	TGTGCCAGCAGTTTACGGGGACAGGGCTTCATTCAGTACTTC	TRBJ2-4	TRBD1	-	TRBV27
CASSSTSSYNSPLHF	TGTGCCAGCAGTTCGACGAGCTCCTATAATTCACCCCTCCACTTT	TRBJ1-6	-	-	TRBV2
CASSATGFGELFF	TGCGCCAGCAGCGCGACAGGGTTCGGGGAGCTGTTTTTT	TRBJ2-2	TRBD1	once	TRBV10-1
CASRPGATLGTQYF	TGTGCCAGCAGGCCAGGGGCGACACTCGGGACCCAGTACTTC	TRBJ2-5	-	-	TRBV7-2